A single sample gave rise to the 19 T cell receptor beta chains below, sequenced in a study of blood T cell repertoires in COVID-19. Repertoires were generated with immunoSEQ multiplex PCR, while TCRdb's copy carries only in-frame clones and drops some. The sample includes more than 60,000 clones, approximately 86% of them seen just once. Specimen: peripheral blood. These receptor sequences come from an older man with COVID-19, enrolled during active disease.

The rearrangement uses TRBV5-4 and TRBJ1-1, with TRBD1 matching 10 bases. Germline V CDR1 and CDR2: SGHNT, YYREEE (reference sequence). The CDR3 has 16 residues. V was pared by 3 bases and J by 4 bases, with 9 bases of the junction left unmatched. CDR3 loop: CASSSSLTGGITEAFF. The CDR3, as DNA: TGTGCCAGCAGCTCCTCTTTGACAGGGGGCATCACTGAAGCTTTCTTT.

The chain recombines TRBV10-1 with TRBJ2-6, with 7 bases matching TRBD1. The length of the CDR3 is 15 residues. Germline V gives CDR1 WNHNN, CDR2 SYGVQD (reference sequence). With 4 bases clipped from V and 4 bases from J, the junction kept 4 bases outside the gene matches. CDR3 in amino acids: CASSGQGTGANVLTF. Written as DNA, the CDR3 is TGCGCCAGCAGTGGACAGGGTACGGGGGCCAACGTCCTGACTTTC.

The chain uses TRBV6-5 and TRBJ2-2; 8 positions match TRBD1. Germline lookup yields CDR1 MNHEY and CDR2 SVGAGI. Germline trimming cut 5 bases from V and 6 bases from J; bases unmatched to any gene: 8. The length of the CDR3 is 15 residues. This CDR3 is CASSRQTGAPGELFF. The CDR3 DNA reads TGTGCCAGCAGTCGCCAGACAGGGGCCCCCGGGGAGCTGTTTTTT.

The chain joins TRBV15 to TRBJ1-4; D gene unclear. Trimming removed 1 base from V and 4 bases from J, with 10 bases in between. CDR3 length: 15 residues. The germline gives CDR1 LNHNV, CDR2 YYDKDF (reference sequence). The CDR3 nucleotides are TGTGCCACCAGCAGAGCCCAGGACTTTAATGAAAAACTGTTTTTT. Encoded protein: CATSRAQDFNEKLFF.

The CDR3, as DNA: TGTGCCAGCAGCCCCGGGGGGCCAGGGGTTAATGAAAAACTGTTTTTT. It yields the protein CASSPGGPGVNEKLFF. V usage is TRBV13 and J usage is TRBJ1-4; D might be TRBD1 (6 bases). CDR1 PRHDT and CDR2 FYEKMQ come from the germline V gene (reference sequence). The V and J ends lost 5 bases and 4 bases respectively, with 17 bases between them. The CDR3 spans 16 residues.

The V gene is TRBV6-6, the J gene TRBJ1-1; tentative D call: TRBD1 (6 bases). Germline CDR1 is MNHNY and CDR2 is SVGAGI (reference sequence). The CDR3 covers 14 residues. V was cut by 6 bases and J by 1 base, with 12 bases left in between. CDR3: CASRPGHSNTEAFF. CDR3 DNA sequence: TGTGCCAGCAGGCCGGGACACTCGAACACTGAAGCTTTCTTT.

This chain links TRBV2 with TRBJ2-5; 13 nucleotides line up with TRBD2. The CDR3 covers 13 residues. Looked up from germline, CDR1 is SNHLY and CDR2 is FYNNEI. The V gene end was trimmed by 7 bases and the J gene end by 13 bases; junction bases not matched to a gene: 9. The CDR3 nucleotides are TGTGCCAGCAATCGACTAGCGGGGGGCCCGGGGTACTTC. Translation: CASNRLAGGPGYF.

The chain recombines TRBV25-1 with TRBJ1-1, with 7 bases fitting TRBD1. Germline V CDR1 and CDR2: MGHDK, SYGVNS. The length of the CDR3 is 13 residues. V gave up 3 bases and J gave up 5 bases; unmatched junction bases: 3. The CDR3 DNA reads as TGTGCCAGCAGTGAGGCAGGGGGAACTGAAGCTTTCTTT. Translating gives CASSEAGGTEAFF.

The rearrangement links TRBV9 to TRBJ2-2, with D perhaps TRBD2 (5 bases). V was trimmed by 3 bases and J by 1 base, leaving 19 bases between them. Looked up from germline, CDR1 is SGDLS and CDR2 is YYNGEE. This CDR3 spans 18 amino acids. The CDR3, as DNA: TGTGCCAGCAGCGACCCGCTGGCTAGCTTAATGAACACCGGGGAGCTGTTTTTT. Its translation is CASSDPLASLMNTGELFF.

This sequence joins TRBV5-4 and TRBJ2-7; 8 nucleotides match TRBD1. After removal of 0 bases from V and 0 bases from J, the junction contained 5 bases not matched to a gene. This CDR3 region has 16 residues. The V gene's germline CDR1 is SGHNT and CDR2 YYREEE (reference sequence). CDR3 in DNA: TGTGCCAGCAGCTTGGGGGACAGGCCGAGCTCCTACGAGCAGTACTTC. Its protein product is CASSLGDRPSSYEQYF.

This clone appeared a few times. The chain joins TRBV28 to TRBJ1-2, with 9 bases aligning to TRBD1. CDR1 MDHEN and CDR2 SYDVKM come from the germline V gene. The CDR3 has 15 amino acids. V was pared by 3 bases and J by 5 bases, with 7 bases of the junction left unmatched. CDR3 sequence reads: CASSFPGQGFYGYTF. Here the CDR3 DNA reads TGTGCCAGCAGTTTCCCGGGACAGGGATTTTATGGCTACACCTTC.

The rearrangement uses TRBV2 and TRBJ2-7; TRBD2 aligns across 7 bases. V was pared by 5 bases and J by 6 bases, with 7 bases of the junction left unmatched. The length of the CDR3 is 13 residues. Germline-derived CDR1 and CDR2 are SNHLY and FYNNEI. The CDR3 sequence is CASSFETSVEQYF. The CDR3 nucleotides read TGTGCCAGCAGTTTTGAAACTAGCGTCGAGCAGTACTTC. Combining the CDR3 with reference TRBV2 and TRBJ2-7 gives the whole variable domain EPEVTQTPSHQVTQMGQEVILRCVPISNHLYFYWYRQILGQKVEFLVSFYNNEISEKSEIFDDQFSVERPDGSNFTLKIRSTKLEDSAMYFCASSFETSVEQYFGPGTRLTVT.

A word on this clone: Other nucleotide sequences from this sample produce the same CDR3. The DNA of the CDR3 is TGTGCCAGCAGCTTAGGGGGGCTAGCAGGCGAGCAGTACTTC. This codes for CASSLGGLAGEQYF. The rearrangement links TRBV7-2 to TRBJ2-7; the D gene is possibly TRBD1 (6 bases). CDR3 size: 14 residues. V lost 1 base to trimming and J lost 6 bases, with 13 bases between them. Germline loops: CDR1 SGHTA, CDR2 FQGNSA.

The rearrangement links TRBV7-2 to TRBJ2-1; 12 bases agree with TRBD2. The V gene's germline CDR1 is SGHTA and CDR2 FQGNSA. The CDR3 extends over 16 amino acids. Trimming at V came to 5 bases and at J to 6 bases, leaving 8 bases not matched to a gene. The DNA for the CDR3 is TGTGCCAGCAGCCGTATGGCTAGCGGGGGGGTCAATGAGCAGTTCTTC. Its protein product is CASSRMASGGVNEQFF.

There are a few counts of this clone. The DNA for the CDR3 is TGTGCCAGCAGCTTAAGCCTTACCCAATTTAATTCACCCCTCCACTTT. Translating gives CASSLSLTQFNSPLHF. The chain recombines TRBV7-2 with TRBJ1-6; D ambiguous. This CDR3 is built from 16 residues. Trimming cost V 2 bases and J 6 bases, with 14 bases left between them. Looked up from germline, CDR1 is SGHTA and CDR2 is FQGNSA.

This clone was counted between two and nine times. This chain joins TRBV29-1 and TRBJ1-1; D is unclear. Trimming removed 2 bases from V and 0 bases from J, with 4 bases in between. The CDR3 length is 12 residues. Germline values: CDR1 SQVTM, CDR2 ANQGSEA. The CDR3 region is CSVEPMNTEAFF. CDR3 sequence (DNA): TGCAGCGTTGAACCCATGAACACTGAAGCTTTCTTT.

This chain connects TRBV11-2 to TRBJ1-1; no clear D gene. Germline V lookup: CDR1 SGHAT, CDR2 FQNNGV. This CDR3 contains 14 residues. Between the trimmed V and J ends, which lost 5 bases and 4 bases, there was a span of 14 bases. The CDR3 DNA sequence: TGTGCCAGCAGCCCCAGTCGGGTAGTCACTGAAGCTTTCTTT. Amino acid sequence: CASSPSRVVTEAFF.

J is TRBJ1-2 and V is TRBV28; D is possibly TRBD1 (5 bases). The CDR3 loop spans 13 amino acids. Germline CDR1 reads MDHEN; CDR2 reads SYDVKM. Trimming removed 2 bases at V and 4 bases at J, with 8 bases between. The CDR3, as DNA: TGTGCCAGCAGTTTACTTGACAGCTATGGCTACACCTTC. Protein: CASSLLDSYGYTF.

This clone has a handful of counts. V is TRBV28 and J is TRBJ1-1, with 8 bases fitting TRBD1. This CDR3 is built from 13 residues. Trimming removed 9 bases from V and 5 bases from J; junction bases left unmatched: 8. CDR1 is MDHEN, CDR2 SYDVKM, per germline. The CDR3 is CASTGTGPTEAFF. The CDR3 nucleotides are TGTGCCAGTACCGGGACAGGCCCTACTGAAGCTTTCTTT.